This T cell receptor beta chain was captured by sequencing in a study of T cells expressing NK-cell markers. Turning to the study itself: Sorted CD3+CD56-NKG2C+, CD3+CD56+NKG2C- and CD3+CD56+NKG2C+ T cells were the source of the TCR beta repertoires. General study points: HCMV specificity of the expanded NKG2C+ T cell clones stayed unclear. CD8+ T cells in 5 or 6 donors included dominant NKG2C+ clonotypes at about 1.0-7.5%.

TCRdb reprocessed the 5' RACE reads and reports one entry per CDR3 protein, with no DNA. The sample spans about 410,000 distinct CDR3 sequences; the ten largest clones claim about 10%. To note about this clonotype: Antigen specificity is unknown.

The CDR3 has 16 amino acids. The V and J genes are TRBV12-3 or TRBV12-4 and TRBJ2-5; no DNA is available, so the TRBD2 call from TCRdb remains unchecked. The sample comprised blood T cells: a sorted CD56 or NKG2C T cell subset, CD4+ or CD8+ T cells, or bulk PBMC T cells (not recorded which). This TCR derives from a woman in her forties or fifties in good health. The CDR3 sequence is CASSLSASGRQETQYF.